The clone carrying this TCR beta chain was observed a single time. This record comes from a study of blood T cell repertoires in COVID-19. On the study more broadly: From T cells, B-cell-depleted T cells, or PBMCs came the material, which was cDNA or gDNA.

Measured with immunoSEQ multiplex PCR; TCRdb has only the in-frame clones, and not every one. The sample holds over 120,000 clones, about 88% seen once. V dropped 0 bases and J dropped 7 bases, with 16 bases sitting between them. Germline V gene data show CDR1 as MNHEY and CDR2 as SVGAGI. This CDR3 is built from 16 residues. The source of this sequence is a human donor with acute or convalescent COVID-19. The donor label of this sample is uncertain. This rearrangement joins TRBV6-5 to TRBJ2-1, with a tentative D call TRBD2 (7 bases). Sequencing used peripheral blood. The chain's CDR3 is CASSYSGGAGRNEQFF. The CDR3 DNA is TGTGCCAGCAGTTACTCAGGGGGGGCAGGGAGGAATGAGCAGTTCTTC.